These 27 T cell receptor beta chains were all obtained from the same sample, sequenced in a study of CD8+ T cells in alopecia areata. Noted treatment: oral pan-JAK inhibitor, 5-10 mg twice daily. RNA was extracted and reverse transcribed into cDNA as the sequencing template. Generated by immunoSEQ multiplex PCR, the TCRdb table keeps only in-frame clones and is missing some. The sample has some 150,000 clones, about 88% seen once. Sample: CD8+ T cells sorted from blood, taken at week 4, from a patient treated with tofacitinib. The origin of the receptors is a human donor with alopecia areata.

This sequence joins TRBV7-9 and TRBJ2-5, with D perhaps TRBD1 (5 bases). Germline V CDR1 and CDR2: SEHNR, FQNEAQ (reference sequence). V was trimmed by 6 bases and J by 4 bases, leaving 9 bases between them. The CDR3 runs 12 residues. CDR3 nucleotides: TGTGCCAGCAGGTATACAGGAGAGACCCAGTACTTC. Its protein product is CASRYTGETQYF.

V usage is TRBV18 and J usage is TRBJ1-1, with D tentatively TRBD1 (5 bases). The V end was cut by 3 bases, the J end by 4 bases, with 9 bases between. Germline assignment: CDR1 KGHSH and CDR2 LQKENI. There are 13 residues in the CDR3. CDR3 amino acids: CASSPPDTTEAFF. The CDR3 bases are TGTGCCAGCTCACCGCCGGACACCACTGAAGCTTTCTTT.

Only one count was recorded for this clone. CDR3 in DNA: TGTGCCAGCAGCTTGGGAGGCGTCCTATCGCTATTGAGCTATGGCTACACCTTC. Encoded protein: CASSLGGVLSLLSYGYTF. The rearrangement joins TRBV5-6 to TRBJ1-2; D gene ambiguous. The CDR3 length is 18 residues. V was shortened by 0 bases and J by 4 bases, with 22 bases between the two germline ends. Germline V gene data show CDR1 as SGHDT and CDR2 as YYEEEE.

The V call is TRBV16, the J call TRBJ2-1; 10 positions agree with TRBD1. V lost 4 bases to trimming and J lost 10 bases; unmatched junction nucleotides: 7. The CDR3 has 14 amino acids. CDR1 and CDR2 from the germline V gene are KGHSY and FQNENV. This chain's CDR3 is CASSLLTGGREQFF. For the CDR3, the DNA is TGTGCCAGCAGCCTCTTGACAGGGGGCAGGGAGCAGTTCTTC.

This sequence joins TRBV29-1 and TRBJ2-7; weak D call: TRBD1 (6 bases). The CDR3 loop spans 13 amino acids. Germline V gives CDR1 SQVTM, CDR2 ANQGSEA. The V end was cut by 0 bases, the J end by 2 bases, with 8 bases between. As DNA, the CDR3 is TGCAGCGTTGAAGAGGACAGACCCTACGAGCAGTACTTC. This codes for CSVEEDRPYEQYF.

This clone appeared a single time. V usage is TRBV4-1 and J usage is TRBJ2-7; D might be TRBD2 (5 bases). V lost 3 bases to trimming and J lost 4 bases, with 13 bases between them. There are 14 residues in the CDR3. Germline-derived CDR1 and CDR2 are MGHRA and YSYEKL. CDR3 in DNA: TGCGCCAGCAGCCACGAGGGAGCTCTTTACGAGCAGTACTTC. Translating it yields CASSHEGALYEQYF.

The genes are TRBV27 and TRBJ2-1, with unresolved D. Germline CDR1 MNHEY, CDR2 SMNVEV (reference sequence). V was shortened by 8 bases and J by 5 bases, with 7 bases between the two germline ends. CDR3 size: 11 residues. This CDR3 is CASQQNNEQFF. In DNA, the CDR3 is TGTGCCAGCCAACAGAACAATGAGCAGTTCTTC.

CDR3: CASSFPSSYEQYF. The CDR3 DNA reads as TGCGCCAGCTCGTTTCCTAGCTCCTACGAGCAGTACTTC. The chain employs TRBV4-1 and TRBJ2-7; D remains unclear. This CDR3 region has 13 residues. Trimming took off 8 bases at V and 0 bases at J, with 11 bases between the two ends. Germline V gene data show CDR1 as MGHRA and CDR2 as YSYEKL.

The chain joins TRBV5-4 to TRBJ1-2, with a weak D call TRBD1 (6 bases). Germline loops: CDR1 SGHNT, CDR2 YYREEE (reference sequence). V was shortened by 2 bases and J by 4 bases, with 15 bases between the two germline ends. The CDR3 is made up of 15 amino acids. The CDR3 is CASSLGQPAGYGYTF. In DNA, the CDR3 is TGTGCCAGCAGCTTAGGACAGCCAGCTGGCTATGGCTACACCTTC.

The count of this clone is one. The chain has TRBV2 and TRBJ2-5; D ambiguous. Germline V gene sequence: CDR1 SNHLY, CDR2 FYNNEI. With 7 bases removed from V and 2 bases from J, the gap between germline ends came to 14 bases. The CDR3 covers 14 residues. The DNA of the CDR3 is TGTGCCAGCATCCTTCGGACGGAACAAGAGACCCAGTACTTC. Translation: CASILRTEQETQYF.

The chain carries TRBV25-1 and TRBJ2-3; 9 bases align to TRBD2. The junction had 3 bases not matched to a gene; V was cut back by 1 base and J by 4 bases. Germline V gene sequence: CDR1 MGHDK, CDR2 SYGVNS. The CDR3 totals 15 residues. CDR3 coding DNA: TGTGCCAGCAGTGAATCCCAGCGGGAGGCAGATACGCAGTATTTT. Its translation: CASSESQREADTQYF.

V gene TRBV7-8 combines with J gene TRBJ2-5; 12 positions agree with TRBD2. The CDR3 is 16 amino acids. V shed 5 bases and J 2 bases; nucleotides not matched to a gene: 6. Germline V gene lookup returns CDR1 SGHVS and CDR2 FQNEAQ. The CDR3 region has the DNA TGTGCCAGCAGCCCAACTAGCGGGGGGTCTCAAGAGACCCAGTACTTC. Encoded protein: CASSPTSGGSQETQYF.

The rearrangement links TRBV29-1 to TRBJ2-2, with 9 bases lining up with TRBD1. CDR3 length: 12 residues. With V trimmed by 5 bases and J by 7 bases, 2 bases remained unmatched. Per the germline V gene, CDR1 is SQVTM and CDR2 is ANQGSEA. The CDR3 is CSVYRGRGELFF. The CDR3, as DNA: TGCAGCGTTTACAGGGGGCGCGGGGAGCTGTTTTTT.

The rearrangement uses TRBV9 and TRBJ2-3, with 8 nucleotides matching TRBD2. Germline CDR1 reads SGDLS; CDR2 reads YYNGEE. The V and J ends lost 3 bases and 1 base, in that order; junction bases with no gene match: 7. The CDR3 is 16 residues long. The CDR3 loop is CASSGSGSTRTDTQYF. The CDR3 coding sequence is TGTGCCAGCAGCGGGAGCGGGAGTACCCGCACAGATACGCAGTATTTT.

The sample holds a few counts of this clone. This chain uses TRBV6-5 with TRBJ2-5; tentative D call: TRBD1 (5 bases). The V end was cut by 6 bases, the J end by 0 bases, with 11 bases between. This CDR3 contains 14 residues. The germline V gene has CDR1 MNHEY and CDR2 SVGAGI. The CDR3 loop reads CASSRGQDQETQYF. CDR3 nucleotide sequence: TGTGCCAGCAGCCGTGGACAAGACCAAGAGACCCAGTACTTC.

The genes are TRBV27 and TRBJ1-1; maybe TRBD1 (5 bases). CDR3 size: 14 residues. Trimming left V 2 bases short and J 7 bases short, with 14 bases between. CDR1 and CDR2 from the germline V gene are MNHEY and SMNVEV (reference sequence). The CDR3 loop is CASSLTPQRGEAFF. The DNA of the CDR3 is TGTGCCAGCAGTTTAACACCTCAGAGGGGTGAAGCTTTCTTT.

CDR3 sequence (DNA): TGTGCCAGTAGTATGGGGGATGGTGCTTTCTTT. Translated: CASSMGDGAFF. This chain connects TRBV19 to TRBJ1-1; TRBD1 is a possible D gene (5 bases). Deletions cut 3 bases from V and 11 bases from J, with 10 bases between. This CDR3 spans 11 amino acids. Germline CDR1 LNHDA, CDR2 SQIVND (reference sequence).

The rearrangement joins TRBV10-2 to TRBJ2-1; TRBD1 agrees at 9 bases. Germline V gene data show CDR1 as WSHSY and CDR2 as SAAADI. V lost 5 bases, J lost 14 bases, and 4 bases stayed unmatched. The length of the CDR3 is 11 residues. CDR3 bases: TGCGCCAGCAGTCCGGGACAGGGAAAGTTCTTC. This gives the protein CASSPGQGKFF.

In DNA form, the CDR3 reads TGTGCCAGCAGCTTAGTAGCGGGAGGGTACAATGAGCAGTTCTTC. As protein: CASSLVAGGYNEQFF. The chain employs TRBV7-2 and TRBJ2-1, with 11 bases that match TRBD2. The CDR3 contains 15 residues. V shed 1 base and J 4 bases; nucleotides not matched to a gene: 0. Germline V CDR1 and CDR2: SGHTA, FQGNSA. The whole variable domain, remainder taken from reference TRBV7-2 and TRBJ2-1, is GAGVSQSPSNKVTEKGKDVELRCDPISGHTALYWYRQSLGQGLEFLIYFQGNSAPDKSGLPSDRFSAERTGGSVSTLTIQRTQQEDSAVYLCASSLVAGGYNEQFFGPGTRLTVL.

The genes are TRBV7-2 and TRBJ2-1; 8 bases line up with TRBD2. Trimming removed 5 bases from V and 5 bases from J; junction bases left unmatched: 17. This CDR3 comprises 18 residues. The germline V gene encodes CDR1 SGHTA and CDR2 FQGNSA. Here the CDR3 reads CASSTNRGGPGSNNEQFF. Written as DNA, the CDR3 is TGTGCCAGCAGCACTAATCGGGGGGGGCCTGGAAGTAACAATGAGCAGTTCTTC.

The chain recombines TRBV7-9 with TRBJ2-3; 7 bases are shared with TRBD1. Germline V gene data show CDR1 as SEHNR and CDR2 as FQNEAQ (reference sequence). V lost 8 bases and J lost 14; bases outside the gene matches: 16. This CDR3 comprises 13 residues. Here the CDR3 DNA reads TGTGCCAGCGGTGCACAGAGTTTAGACAGGGTGTATTTT. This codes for CASGAQSLDRVYF.

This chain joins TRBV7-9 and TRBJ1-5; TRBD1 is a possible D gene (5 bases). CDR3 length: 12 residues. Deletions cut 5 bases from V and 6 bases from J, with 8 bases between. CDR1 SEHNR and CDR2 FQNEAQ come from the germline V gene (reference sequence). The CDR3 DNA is TGTGCCAGCAGCGAAGGGGTTCAGCCCCAGCATTTT. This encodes CASSEGVQPQHF. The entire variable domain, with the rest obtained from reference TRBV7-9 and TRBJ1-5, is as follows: DTGVSQNPRHKITKRGQNVTFRCDPISEHNRLYWYRQTLGQGPEFLTYFQNEAQLEKSRLLSDRFSAERPKGSFSTLEIQRTEQGDSAMYLCASSEGVQPQHFGDGTRLSIL.

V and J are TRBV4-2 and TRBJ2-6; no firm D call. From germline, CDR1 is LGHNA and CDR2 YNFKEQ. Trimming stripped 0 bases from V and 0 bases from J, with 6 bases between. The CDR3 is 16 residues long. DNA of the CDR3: TGTGCCAGCAGCCAAGATAGGTCCTCTGGGGCCAACGTCCTGACTTTC. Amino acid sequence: CASSQDRSSGANVLTF.

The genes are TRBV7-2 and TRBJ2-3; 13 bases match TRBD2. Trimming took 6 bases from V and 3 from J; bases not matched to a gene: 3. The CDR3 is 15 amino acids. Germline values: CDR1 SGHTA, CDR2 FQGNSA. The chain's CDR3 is CASRVGLAGTDTQYF. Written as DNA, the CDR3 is TGTGCCAGCAGGGTGGGACTAGCGGGGACAGATACGCAGTATTTT.

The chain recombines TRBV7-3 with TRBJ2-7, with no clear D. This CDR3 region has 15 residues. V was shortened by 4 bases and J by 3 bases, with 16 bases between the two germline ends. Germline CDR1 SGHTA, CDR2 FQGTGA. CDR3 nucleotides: TGTGCCAGCAGCTCCTTCCCGGGTGAGAACTACGAGCAGTACTTC. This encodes CASSSFPGENYEQYF.

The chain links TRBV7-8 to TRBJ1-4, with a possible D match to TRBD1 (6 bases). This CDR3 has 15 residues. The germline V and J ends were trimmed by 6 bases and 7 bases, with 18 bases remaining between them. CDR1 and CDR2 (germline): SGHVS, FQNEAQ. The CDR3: CASSLWPGGSEKLFF. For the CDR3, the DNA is TGTGCCAGCAGTTTATGGCCGGGGGGCAGTGAAAAACTGTTTTTT.

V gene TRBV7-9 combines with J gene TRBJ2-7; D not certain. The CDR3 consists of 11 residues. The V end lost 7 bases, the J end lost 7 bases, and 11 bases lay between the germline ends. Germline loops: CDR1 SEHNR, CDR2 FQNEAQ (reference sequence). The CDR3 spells CASTQAQEQYF. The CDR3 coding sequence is TGTGCCAGCACCCAGGCCCAGGAGCAGTACTTC.